The 19 T cell receptor beta chains given below trace back to one sample, sequenced in a study of T-cell memory formation after mild COVID-19. TCRdb independently ran MiXCR on the 5' RACE reads; one entry per CDR3 protein. The data contain 540,000 or so distinct CDR3 sequences, about a fifth of them seen just once; the ten biggest clones take up 9.5% to 15%. The sequenced material came from PBMCs or a T cell subset sorted from them (not recorded which). The receptor source for this set is an adult woman who had mild COVID-19 (a few samples of this study predate the infection). Cell type and time point are not known.

This clonotype was counted many times. A junction boundary mismatches the germline segment, possibly from a read error. The chain combines TRBV18 with TRBJ2-7; D is possibly TRBD2 (6 bases). The CDR3 runs to 13 residues. Germline CDR1 KGHSH, CDR2 LQKENI. As DNA, the CDR3 is TGCGCCAGCAGCTTGCGGGATACCTACGAGCAGTACTTC. This translates into CASSLRDTYEQYF.

In its sample, this clonotype was seen a few times. The CDR3 is CAISESWLANEQFF. In nucleotides, the CDR3 is TGTGCCATCAGTGAGTCTTGGCTAGCCAATGAGCAGTTCTTC. The chain has TRBV10-3 and TRBJ2-1; weak D call: TRBD2 (5 bases). Germline V gives CDR1 ENHRY, CDR2 SYGVKD. The CDR3 sequence is 14 residues long. V was clipped by 0 bases and J by 6 bases, with 9 bases between them.

This clonotype was detected only a few times. The chain combines TRBV20-1 with TRBJ2-7; TRBD1 matches 9 bases. The CDR3 is 15 residues long. Looked up from germline, CDR1 is DFQATT and CDR2 is SNEGSKA (reference sequence). V shed 0 bases, J shed 5 bases, and the junction held 8 bases outside the gene matches. Written as DNA, the CDR3 is TGCAGTGCTAGAGATCCCGCTACAGGGGGCGACGAGCAGTACTTC. Protein product: CSARDPATGGDEQYF.

J is TRBJ1-5 and V is TRBV20-1, with TRBD1 matching over 10 bases. Trimming removed 6 bases from V and 9 bases from J; junction bases left unmatched: 17. The CDR3 length is 16 residues. Germline assignment: CDR1 DFQATT and CDR2 SNEGSKA (reference sequence). The CDR3 protein is CSAPRDRGRASSPQHF. CDR3 bases: TGCAGTGCCCCTAGGGACAGGGGTAGGGCTTCATCGCCCCAGCATTTT.

CDR3 loop: CASSHGGQKNEKLFF. The CDR3, as DNA: TGTGCCAGCAGTCATGGGGGACAGAAGAATGAAAAACTGTTTTTT. The genes are TRBV3-1 and TRBJ1-4, with 7 bases matching TRBD1. The CDR3 sequence is 15 residues long. Germline-derived CDR1 and CDR2 are LGHDT and YNNKEL (reference sequence). V was clipped by 6 bases and J by 5 bases; unmatched bases: 9.

This clonotype was observed a few times. CDR3 in amino acids: CASSVLAGASYNEQFF. The CDR3 DNA sequence: TGTGCCAGCAGTGTACTAGCGGGGGCTTCCTACAATGAGCAGTTCTTC. The chain couples TRBV6-4 to TRBJ2-1; 11 bases are a match to TRBD2. Germline trimming cut 4 bases from V and 1 base from J; bases unmatched to any gene: 3. This CDR3 has 16 residues. Looked up from germline, CDR1 is MRHNA and CDR2 is SNTAGT.

The table lists this clonotype with a few counts. V gene TRBV2 combines with J gene TRBJ2-1, with a weak D call TRBD2 (5 bases). The CDR3 covers 15 residues. Per the germline V gene, CDR1 is SNHLY and CDR2 is FYNNEI. V was pared by 3 bases and J by 14 bases, with 23 bases between. The CDR3: CASSELALEAQKEFF. The DNA of the CDR3 is TGTGCCAGCAGTGAGTTGGCGTTGGAGGCCCAGAAGGAGTTCTTC. The complete variable domain, with remaining parts taken from reference TRBV2 and TRBJ2-1, reads EPEVTQTPSHQVTQMGQEVILRCVPISNHLYFYWYRQILGQKVEFLVSFYNNEISEKSEIFDDQFSVERPDGSNFTLKIRSTKLEDSAMYFCASSELALEAQKEFFGPGTRLTVL.

V and J are TRBV19 and TRBJ1-5, with D perhaps TRBD1 (5 bases). The CDR3 is made up of 15 amino acids. Trimming took off 7 bases at V and 7 bases at J, with 20 bases between the two ends. Germline V lookup: CDR1 LNHDA, CDR2 SQIVND (reference sequence). CDR3 sequence: CASTRQWGVNQPQHF. The CDR3 DNA is TGTGCCAGTACCCGACAGTGGGGAGTCAACCAGCCCCAGCATTTT.

The V gene is TRBV11-2, the J gene TRBJ2-3; 14 bases agree with TRBD2. From germline, CDR1 is SGHAT and CDR2 FQNNGV. The trim removed 4 bases at V and 2 bases at J, leaving 8 bases unmatched. The CDR3 has 18 amino acids. The CDR3 here is CASSSGGLAGADTDTQYF. DNA of the CDR3: TGTGCCAGCAGCTCAGGGGGACTAGCGGGGGCCGACACAGATACGCAGTATTTT.

This clonotype was observed a few times. V is TRBV24-1 and J is TRBJ2-2, with D maybe TRBD1 (6 bases). The CDR3 consists of 15 residues. Germline V gene data show CDR1 as KGHDR and CDR2 as SFDVKD. The V and J ends lost 7 bases and 5 bases respectively, with 16 bases between them. The CDR3 protein is CATSPERGRTGELFF. The CDR3 DNA sequence: TGTGCCACCAGCCCTGAGAGGGGGAGAACCGGGGAGCTGTTTTTT.

This clonotype came up a few times. The chain uses TRBV6-2 or TRBV6-3 and TRBJ2-3; maybe TRBD2 (6 bases). Trimming cost V 6 bases and J 6 bases, with 13 bases left between them. The CDR3 is made up of 13 amino acids. The germline V gene has CDR1 MNHEY and CDR2 SVGEGT. Here the CDR3 DNA reads TGTGCCAGCAGGTGGAGGGAACGGGATACGCAGTATTTT. Its protein is CASRWRERDTQYF.

The table lists this clonotype with a few counts. This chain links TRBV24-1 with TRBJ2-1; the match to TRBD2 covers 14 bases. The V gene end was trimmed by 5 bases and the J gene end by 4 bases; junction bases not matched to a gene: 15. The CDR3 covers 20 residues. Per the germline V gene, CDR1 is KGHDR and CDR2 is SFDVKD. The CDR3 DNA sequence: TGTGCCACCAGTGTAGGACTAGCGGGAGGTCAAGGAATTGGGTACAATGAGCAGTTCTTC. It translates to CATSVGLAGGQGIGYNEQFF.

This clonotype was detected only a few times. The CDR3 reads CAGGQSRETQYF. CDR3 DNA sequence: TGTGCCGGGGGACAGTCGAGAGAGACCCAGTACTTC. The chain is built from TRBV7-9 and TRBJ2-5, with 7 bases aligning to TRBD1. The CDR3 covers 12 residues. Germline CDR1 is SEHNR and CDR2 is FQNEAQ (reference sequence). The V gene end was trimmed by 11 bases and the J gene end by 4 bases; junction bases not matched to a gene: 7.

The chain carries TRBV24-1 and TRBJ2-1; D is perhaps TRBD2 (6 bases). The CDR3 covers 18 residues. CDR1 is KGHDR and CDR2 is SFDVKD in the germline V gene. Trimming stripped 5 bases from V and 0 bases from J, with 19 bases between. DNA for the CDR3: TGTGCCACCAGTGCCCCCCTACCCGCGGGGAGCTCCTACAATGAGCAGTTCTTC. Translating it yields CATSAPLPAGSSYNEQFF.

The table lists this clonotype with a few counts. The chain links TRBV12-3 or TRBV12-4 to TRBJ2-7; 11 positions match TRBD2. The CDR3 runs 14 residues. Losses at the gene ends were 6 bases for V and 6 bases for J; bases not matched to a gene: 7. CDR3 DNA: TGTGCCAGCAGCTCCCGACTAGCGGGGTTCGAGCAGTACTTC. It codes for CASSSRLAGFEQYF.

This clonotype has ten or more counts. The chain links TRBV7-2 to TRBJ2-3, with 9 bases lining up with TRBD1. The CDR3 length is 18 residues. Germline V lookup: CDR1 SGHTA, CDR2 FQGNSA. J lost 6 bases, V lost 5 bases, and 18 bases had no gene match. CDR3 residues: CASSPNRLGQGQSDTQYF. The CDR3 nucleotides read TGTGCCAGCAGCCCTAACCGGTTAGGACAGGGGCAGTCTGATACGCAGTATTTT.

This chain connects TRBV12-3 or TRBV12-4 to TRBJ2-2; D is unresolved. The CDR3 has 15 residues. V was shortened by 3 bases and J by 2 bases, with 10 bases between the two germline ends. CDR3 DNA sequence: TGTGCCAGCAGTTTTTATCCGGATAACACCGGGGAGCTGTTTTTT. Encoded protein: CASSFYPDNTGELFF.

This chain links TRBV20-1 with TRBJ1-2; D not resolved. The CDR3 has 12 residues. The ends were cut back, 6 bases at V and 8 bases at J, with 16 bases in the middle. Germline loops: CDR1 DFQATT, CDR2 SNEGSKA (reference sequence). The CDR3: CSATEGLGGYTF. In nucleotides, the CDR3 is TGCAGTGCAACCGAAGGCCTGGGGGGCTACACCTTC.

The V call is TRBV24-1, the J call TRBJ2-1; 8 bases match TRBD1. Germline values: CDR1 KGHDR, CDR2 SFDVKD. The CDR3 consists of 16 residues. After removal of 5 bases from V and 4 bases from J, the junction contained 9 bases not matched to a gene. CDR3 nucleotides: TGTGCCACCAGTGCGTTGACAGGGGCAGCTTACAATGAGCAGTTCTTC. It yields the protein CATSALTGAAYNEQFF.